A single T cell receptor (beta chain) is shown here with its context. This specimen belongs to a study of cytomegalovirus exposure and HLA in healthy donors. The CDR3 contains 15 residues. Deletions cut 3 bases from V and 4 bases from J, with 15 bases between. Looked up from germline, CDR1 is KGHSH and CDR2 is LQKENI. The PCR used 60 Vbeta and 13 Jbeta primers. TCRdb's copy holds only in-frame clones and misses some; the assay was immunoSEQ multiplex PCR. The sample lists about 180,000 clones, approximately 80% occurring once. This receptor was obtained from a girl aged 5-17 years in good health and CMV-seropositive. Sequenced sample: PBMCs. The rearrangement links TRBV18 to TRBJ1-2; D not certain. For the CDR3, the DNA is TGTGCCAGCTCACCTACGATCGGTGAGGGCTATGGCTACACCTTC. Its protein product is CASSPTIGEGYGYTF.